A selection of T cell receptor beta chains follows, all from one sample in a study of shared clonotypes between healthy human individuals. Profiled with immunoSEQ multiplex PCR; TCRdb holds only in-frame clones, not every one. The table lists almost 700,000 clones, about 90% of them singletons. Sequenced sample: naive CD8+ T cells sorted from blood. The receptor source for this set is a man in his thirties or forties in good health. CDR3s include the opening cysteine and the closing phenylalanine or tryptophan. The D gene is left open where the match is weak. Rows give clone size only sometimes, using once, few, many, or a class for an expanded clone.

clone size	D gene	V gene	J gene	CDR3 DNA	CDR3 protein
once	-	TRBV28	TRBJ2-1	TGTGCCAGCAGTTTGCTCGGGGCAGCAACCTACAATGAGCAGTTCTTC	CASSLLGAATYNEQFF
-	-	TRBV11-2	TRBJ1-2	TGTGCCAGCAGCTTAGGAGGCAGCCCCTATGGCTACACCTTC	CASSLGGSPYGYTF
-	TRBD2	TRBV14	TRBJ2-1	TGTGCCAGCAGCCACGCCCTCGGACTAGCGGGAACGAATGAGCAGTTCTTC	CASSHALGLAGTNEQFF
once	-	TRBV15	TRBJ1-1	TGTGCCACCAGCAGAGAGGTTTTCGTGAACACTGAAGCTTTCTTT	CATSREVFVNTEAFF
-	-	TRBV27	TRBJ2-2	TGTGCCAGCAGTTTATTGGGGGGCCACACCGGGGAGCTGTTTTTT	CASSLLGGHTGELFF
-	-	TRBV7-9	TRBJ1-2	TGTGCCAGCAGCTTAGCGCATTCGAGTTATGGCTACACCTTC	CASSLAHSSYGYTF
-	-	TRBV25-1	TRBJ2-3	TGTGCCAGCAGTGAATTGCGACTCACAGATACGCAGTATTTT	CASSELRLTDTQYF
-	-	TRBV30	TRBJ2-7	TGTGCCTGGACTCAGGGGCTGGACGAGCAGTACTTC	CAWTQGLDEQYF
-	TRBD2	TRBV5-1	TRBJ2-7	TGCGCCAGCAGCTGGGGGACTAGCGGGAGCGGTGAGCAGTACTTC	CASSWGTSGSGEQYF
-	TRBD2	TRBV19	TRBJ2-7	TGTGCCAGTAGTCCAGGGACTACAGGCTACGAGCAGTACTTC	CASSPGTTGYEQYF
-	-	TRBV5-6	TRBJ2-7	TGTGCCAGCAGCTCGTTGGACGAGCAGTACTTC	CASSSLDEQYF
-	-	TRBV13	TRBJ1-3	TGTGCCAGCAGCTTCGGACTGAGCTCTGGAAACACCATATATTTT	CASSFGLSSGNTIYF
-	-	TRBV7-9	TRBJ2-3	TGTGCCAGCAGCTTTATCGGGAGTGGAACAGATACGCAGTATTTT	CASSFIGSGTDTQYF
-	-	TRBV11-2	TRBJ1-1	TGTGCCAGCAGCTCTTGGACAGCCCCCGGGGTTTTCTTT	CASSSWTAPGVFF
-	-	TRBV10-3	TRBJ1-5	TGTGCCATCAGTGAAACAGGGACTGGCCAGCCCCAGCATTTT	CAISETGTGQPQHF
-	-	TRBV5-6	TRBJ2-1	TGTGCCAGCAGCTTTTCATACGACCAAAGGGTCTACAATGAGCAGTTCTTC	CASSFSYDQRVYNEQFF
-	-	TRBV6-6	TRBJ2-7	TGTGCCAGCAGTTTGGACGGTACCTACGAGCAGTACTTC	CASSLDGTYEQYF
-	TRBD2	TRBV4-2	TRBJ2-1	TGTGCCAGCAGCCAAGATTGGGCAGCGGGAGAGAGTGAGCAGTTCTTC	CASSQDWAAGESEQFF
-	-	TRBV7-6	TRBJ2-1	TGTGCCAGCAGCCAGTACCAGGGGAGGCCAGGGGACAATGAGCAGTTCTTC	CASSQYQGRPGDNEQFF
few	TRBD1	TRBV5-4	TRBJ2-5	TGTGCCAGCAGCTTGGATAGGGGGCCCCAAGAGACCCAGTACTTC	CASSLDRGPQETQYF
-	-	TRBV13	TRBJ2-3	TGTGCCAGCAGTCTAGCTTTTGACACTAGCACAGATACGCAGTATTTT	CASSLAFDTSTDTQYF
-	-	TRBV7-6	TRBJ1-1	TGTGCCAGCAGCTCCCCCGGGGGTTTGAACACTGAAGCTTTCTTT	CASSSPGGLNTEAFF
-	-	TRBV9	TRBJ2-7	TGTGCCAGCAGCGTAGATGGGCAGGCCACCTACGAGCAGTACTTC	CASSVDGQATYEQYF
-	TRBD2	TRBV5-4	TRBJ2-7	TGTGCCAGCAGCGCGGGGGGCGGGAGCTACGAGCAGTACTTC	CASSAGGGSYEQYF
-	-	TRBV13	TRBJ1-1	TGTGCCAGCAGCTTAACAGCCTTCACTGAAGCTTTCTTT	CASSLTAFTEAFF
-	-	TRBV6-5	TRBJ2-5	TGTGCCAGCAGTTACGGGGCTGGATTACAAGAGACCCAGTACTTC	CASSYGAGLQETQYF
-	TRBD2	TRBV7-9	TRBJ2-1	TGTGCCAGCAGCTTAAGTGTGGCTAGCGGGGAATACAATGAGCAGTTCTTC	CASSLSVASGEYNEQFF
-	-	TRBV7-5	TRBJ2-7	TGTGTCAGAAGCTTCCCCCGGAAGCAGTACTTC	CVRSFPRKQYF